This TCR beta chain was sequenced for a study of T cell responses to AZD1222 COVID-19 vaccine (dated by TCRdb to the early 2020s). The study in broad terms: Because spike-specific TCR depth and breadth did not differ between the two schedules, AZD1222 recipients who got a second dose at roughly 4 weeks were pooled with those who got a second dose at roughly 12 weeks. TCR sequencing covered fewer than 250 trial participants: 200 to 220 given two doses of AZD1222 and 26 given two doses of MenACWY control vaccine. Enrollment into the trials was organized by age into subgroups of 18-55, 56-69 and 70-plus years, and those subgroups contained approximately 160, 26 and 62 TCR-sequenced participants, respectively. Beyond this particular receptor, the publication reports: The 56-69-year group was small, and its depth increase did not reach significance, likely because of low power. Reportedly, close to half of the unique spike-specific TCRs recognized epitopes lying outside the regions that are mutated in the B.1.351 and B.1.1.7 variants. After two AZD1222 doses, spike-specific TCR breadth and depth were significantly higher than at day 0 and than in MenACWY recipients. CD4 TCRs associated with the vaccine covered the entire spike protein, and the dominant responses were in regions 160-218 and 743-854. Because no samples from the day 14 peak response were available, repertoires could be characterized only after the peak T cell response. Participants were mostly white British and included more females than males, and it was suggested by the authors that clonal diversity may have been underestimated. Conclusions about previously exposed vaccinees are limited, since just 6 or 7 AZD1222 recipients were seropositive for SARS-CoV-2 at baseline.

The germline V gene provides CDR1 MGHRA and CDR2 YSYEKL. Reading from cysteine to phenylalanine, the CDR3 counts 15 amino acids. Only the CDR3 DNA is retained, 45 bases long and in frame from the first base. Trimming takes 4 bases from V and 2 bases from J, and the germline ends sit 14 bases apart. This clone was picked up one time. Its antigen is not yet known. Per-base qualities were not stored, and no clone one base away is much larger. The time point label on this specimen signifies: baseline before first vaccination. Vaccinee samples were obtained from the UK trials COV001 and COV002, which included a single-blind randomized controlled phase 2/3 trial of AZD1222 (ChAdOx1 nCoV-19) in healthy adults. For TCRbeta chain sequencing, PBMC samples were collected from trial participants at day 0 and at day 28 after the second dose. The CDR3 regions of human TCRbeta chains were analyzed by immunosequencing. Processing in the source paper ran as follows. Repertoire TCRs were matched against a reference library of SARS-CoV-2-specific TCRs generated with the MIRA antigen-specificity platform. Breadth was defined as the fraction of unique TCRs that were SARS-CoV-2-associated, and depth was defined as the fraction of total T cells that were SARS-CoV-2-associated. Using the MIRA data, each spike-specific TCR was mapped to the spike region that the TCR reacts to and placed in a CD4 or CD8 class. Log10-transformed breadth and depth values were compared by one-way ANOVA with Sidak's multiple comparisons tests. Held by TCRdb, this immuneACCESS table contains in-frame sequences only and omits some clones. Under half of the omission traces to an unresolved V gene where checked; the cause of the rest is unknown. From that table come the V and J calls and clone size; the DNA was used to work out D and trimming. Present in this sample are about 170,000 clones, about nine tenths of which were seen just once. Of the sample, 1.5% falls within the top ten clones.

The sequence is built from TRBV4-1 and TRBJ2-5; possibly the D gene is TRBD2, per 5 matching bases. The sequences come from peripheral blood, collected on day 0 of AZD1222 vaccination. This receptor was identified in an adult in good health. The sequenced DNA: TGCGCCAGCAGCCCAAACCAACTAGATCAAGAGACCCAGTACTTC. Translated, it reads CASSPNQLDQETQYF.